Listed below are T cell receptor beta chains from one sample, sequenced in a study of metastatic and nonmetastatic thyroid tumors. TCRdb reanalyzed the PCR reads with MiXCR. The sample has roughly 48,000 clones, approximately 20% seen once. The sequencing sample was made of blood. All receptors come from a male donor with papillary thyroid cancer or a benign thyroid nodule (not recorded which). Some clones in this sample may be carry-over from other donors' samples. Each CDR3 is given without its conserved first and last residue.

V gene,CDR3 protein
TRBV29-1,SVVVGDTYEQY
TRBV18,ASASSGDSYNEQF
TRBV18,ASSPKAGEHEQY
TRBV28,ASGLGGTYSGANVLT
TRBV19,ASGARGTDTQY
TRBV20-1,SARGREESSGSSYEQY
TRBV20-1,SARDPPADYEQY
TRBV24-1,ATSDPRQENSYEQY
TRBV5-1,ASSVENSYEQY
TRBV29-1,SVDSGRNQNTEAF